This T cell receptor beta chain was recorded in a study of cytomegalovirus exposure and HLA in healthy donors. PCR was performed using 60 Vbeta and 13 Jbeta primers. TCRdb keeps only in-frame clones here, not all; method: immunoSEQ multiplex PCR. The table shows 110,000 to 150,000 clones, with less than 85% occurring only once. The CDR3 spans 14 residues. Germline V lookup: CDR1 SEHNR, CDR2 FQNEAQ (reference sequence). Unmatched junction bases numbered 3, after V lost 5 bases and J lost 1 base. The sequence came from a woman aged 55-75 years in good health and CMV-seropositive. The specimen was PBMCs. This chain joins TRBV7-9 and TRBJ1-1; the match to TRBD1 covers 8 bases. The chain's CDR3 is CASSGRGQNTEAFF. In DNA form, the CDR3 reads TGTGCCAGCAGCGGCAGGGGGCAGAACACTGAAGCTTTCTTT.